This TCR beta chain was sequenced during a study of blood T cells in healthy people across ages. V lost 5 bases and J lost 8, with 15 bases in between. Germline V gene lookup returns CDR1 MDHEN and CDR2 SYDVKM. This CDR3 spans 13 amino acids. Donor samples were obtained from healthy Caucasian individuals from Russia, aged roughly 6 to 90. Next came a second PCR, run for about 6 to 11 cycles, which used a sample-barcoded 5' primer along with a J-beta primer mix. In TCRdb, the 5' RACE reads were re-called with MiXCR into one record per CDR3 protein. The sample carries about 930,000 distinct CDR3 sequences, about 28% recorded once. Points from the study as a whole: Roughly linearly, TCR beta diversity per million T cells fell as age increased.

In the case of this clonotype: Its antigen is not known.

The data were also submitted as part of a second study, on T cells of mothers and their children. That source adds: During the second PCR, the M1S primer introduced sample barcodes along with 2-4 random nucleotides.

This TCR was sampled from a middle-aged woman in good health. The sequenced sample was blood. The chain links TRBV28 to TRBJ1-2, with TRBD1 as a possible D gene (6 bases). CDR3 protein: CASSQAPGVGYTF. The CDR3 DNA reads TGTGCCAGCAGTCAAGCCCCAGGGGTCGGCTACACCTTC.